This is a list of T cell receptor beta chains from one sample in a study of T cell responses to AZD1222 COVID-19 vaccine. Produced via immunoSEQ multiplex PCR; TCRdb's table is partial and in-frame only. This table holds 90,000 to 100,000 clones, approximately 90% found once. The input for sequencing was peripheral blood, taken on day 0 of AZD1222 vaccination. The receptors stem from an adult in good health. Both conserved end residues are part of each CDR3. The D gene is left open where the match is weak. Expanded clones are given a class, and other clones once, few, many or no size at all.

j_call clone_size d_call v_call cdr3_aa cdr3_nt
TRBJ2-7 - - TRBV6-5 CASSYRGSFYEQYF TGTGCCAGCAGTTACCGAGGCAGCTTCTACGAGCAGTACTTC
TRBJ1-5 - TRBD1 TRBV4-2 CASSPRTGGSNQPQHF TGTGCCAGCAGCCCCAGGACAGGGGGTAGCAATCAGCCCCAGCATTTT
TRBJ2-1 - TRBD2 TRBV2 CASIPILAGEDEQFF TGTGCCAGCATTCCTATTCTAGCGGGAGAGGATGAGCAGTTCTTC
TRBJ2-7 - - TRBV21-1 CASSKVGGAEYGYEQYF TGTGCCAGCAGCAAAGTAGGGGGGGCGGAATACGGTTACGAGCAGTACTTC
TRBJ2-5 - TRBD2 TRBV13 CASSEPSPLAGLKTQYF TGTGCCAGCAGCGAACCCTCCCCGCTAGCGGGACTGAAGACCCAGTACTTC
TRBJ2-5 - - TRBV5-1 CASSLARGAETQYF TGCGCCAGCAGCTTGGCCAGGGGCGCAGAGACCCAGTACTTC
TRBJ1-4 - - TRBV5-4 CASSFREANEKLFF TGTGCCAGCAGCTTCAGGGAGGCTAATGAAAAACTGTTTTTT
TRBJ1-2 - - TRBV7-9 CASSPSGTNYGYTF TGTGCCAGCAGCCCTTCCGGGACAAACTATGGCTACACCTTC
TRBJ2-5 - - TRBV19 CARADLEKGTQYF TGTGCCAGGGCGGACCTTGAAAAAGGAACCCAGTACTTC
TRBJ2-5 - - TRBV28 CASSSPPRQETQYF TGTGCCAGCAGCTCTCCCCCCAGACAAGAGACCCAGTACTTC
TRBJ2-7 few - TRBV10-3 CAISDPARSYEQYF TGTGCCATCAGTGATCCCGCGCGCTCCTACGAGCAGTACTTC
TRBJ2-5 - - TRBV20-1 CSARRQETQYF TGCAGTGCTAGGCGACAAGAGACCCAGTACTTC
TRBJ2-7 - - TRBV5-1 CASSLEPTNTYEQYF TGCGCCAGCAGCTTGGAACCGACAAATACCTACGAGCAGTACTTC
TRBJ2-7 - - TRBV6-5 CASSRDRPYEQYF TGTGCCAGCAGTCGGGACCGGCCCTACGAGCAGTACTTC
TRBJ1-1 - - TRBV29-1 CSVRENTEAFF TGCAGCGTTAGAGAGAACACTGAAGCTTTCTTT
TRBJ2-1 - - TRBV30 CASNGLGSYNEQFF TGTGCCTCGAACGGGCTGGGCTCCTACAATGAGCAGTTCTTC
TRBJ1-2 - - TRBV4-3 CASSQDPRQSYGYTF TGCGCCAGCAGCCAAGATCCTCGTCAGAGCTATGGCTACACCTTC
TRBJ2-1 - - TRBV5-4 CASSAGTDYNEQFF TGTGCCAGCAGCGCCGGGACGGATTACAATGAGCAGTTCTTC
TRBJ1-1 - - TRBV28 CASSLYQGPEAFF TGTGCCAGCAGTTTATACCAGGGGCCTGAAGCTTTCTTT
TRBJ2-5 - TRBD2 TRBV4-2 CASSSSPGLGGRGMETQYF TGTGCCAGCAGCTCCTCCCCGGGACTAGGGGGGAGGGGGATGGAGACCCAGTACTTC
TRBJ2-1 - - TRBV15 CATSRDGESYNEQFF TGTGCCACCAGCAGAGATGGAGAGTCCTACAATGAGCAGTTCTTC
TRBJ1-2 - TRBD1 TRBV27 CASTSGTAGYGYTF TGTGCCAGCACCTCGGGGACAGCCGGCTATGGCTACACCTTC
TRBJ1-6 - - TRBV27 CASSLQGPQGNSPLHF TGTGCCAGCAGTTTACAGGGCCCTCAGGGAAATTCACCCCTCCACTTT
TRBJ2-7 - TRBD1 TRBV4-2 CASSRTGGSYEQYF TGTGCCAGCAGTCGGACAGGGGGCTCCTACGAGCAGTACTTC
TRBJ1-5 - TRBD1 TRBV5-6 CASSLADRGNQPQHF TGTGCCAGCAGCTTGGCGGACAGGGGAAATCAGCCCCAGCATTTT
TRBJ1-6 few - TRBV20-1 CSASLGGQLNSPLHF TGCAGTGCTAGTCTAGGAGGACAGCTAAATTCACCCCTCCACTTT
TRBJ2-7 - TRBD1 TRBV19 CASGTGGSNEQYF TGTGCCAGTGGTACAGGGGGGAGCAACGAGCAGTACTTC
TRBJ2-1 few TRBD2 TRBV7-2 CASSVPGGSGNEQFF TGTGCCAGCAGCGTCCCGGGGGGGAGCGGGAATGAGCAGTTCTTC